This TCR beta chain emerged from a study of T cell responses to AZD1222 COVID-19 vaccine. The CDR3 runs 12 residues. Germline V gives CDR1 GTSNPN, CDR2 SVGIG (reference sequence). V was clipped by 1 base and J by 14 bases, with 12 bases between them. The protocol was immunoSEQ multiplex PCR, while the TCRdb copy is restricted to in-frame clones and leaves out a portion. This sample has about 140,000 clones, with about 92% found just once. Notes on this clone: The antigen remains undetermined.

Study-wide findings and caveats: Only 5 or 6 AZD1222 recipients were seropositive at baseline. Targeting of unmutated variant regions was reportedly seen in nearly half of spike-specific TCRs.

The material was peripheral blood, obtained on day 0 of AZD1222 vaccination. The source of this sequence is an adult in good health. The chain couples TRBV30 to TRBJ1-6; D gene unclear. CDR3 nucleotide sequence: TGTGCCTGGAGTGGTTCCGATCTGGCCCTCCACTTT. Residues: CAWSGSDLALHF.